These T cell receptor beta chains were read from a single sample in a study of T-cell memory formation after mild COVID-19. TCRdb reanalysed the 5' RACE reads using MiXCR and keeps one entry per CDR3 protein. The sample lists hundreds of thousands of distinct CDR3 sequences, more than 20% seen once, with around 13% in the top ten. The sample consisted of PBMCs or a T cell subset sorted from them (not recorded which). Receptors were obtained from an adult woman who had mild COVID-19 (a few samples of this study predate the infection). Cell type and time point are not known. The CDR3 runs from the conserved cysteine through the conserved F or W. The D gene is left open where the match is weak. Where a row states a size, it is once, few, many or the class of an expanded clone; other rows omit it.

J: TRBJ1-2; V: TRBV5-6; D: -; size: -; DNA: TGTGCCAGCAGCGCGGGGCTCTACGGCTACACCTTC; CDR3: CASSAGLYGYTF
J: TRBJ2-7; V: TRBV5-1; D: -; size: few; DNA: TGCGCCAGCAGCTCTGACAGTGGCTCCTACGAGCAGTACTTC; CDR3: CASSSDSGSYEQYF
J: TRBJ2-7; V: TRBV20-1; D: TRBD2; size: -; DNA: TGCAGTGCTGCCGGGACTAGCGGGGGCCACCGGTACTTC; CDR3: CSAAGTSGGHRYF
J: TRBJ2-5; V: TRBV9; D: -; size: few; DNA: TGTGCCAGCAGCGTAGCAGGTCTTGGGGAGACCCAGTACTTC; CDR3: CASSVAGLGETQYF
J: TRBJ1-1; V: TRBV12-3/TRBV12-4; D: TRBD1; size: -; DNA: TGTGCCAGCAGCACCACCGGACGGGGGACAGGGGGTCTCGAAGCTTTCTTT; CDR3: CASSTTGRGTGGLEAFF
J: TRBJ1-1; V: TRBV5-1; D: -; size: few; DNA: TGCGCCAGCAGCCAGGGACCCTCGAACACTGAAGCTTTCTTT; CDR3: CASSQGPSNTEAFF
J: TRBJ2-2; V: TRBV12-3/TRBV12-4; D: -; size: -; DNA: TGTGCCAGCAGACCCAGGGGGGCGAACACCGGGGAGCTGTTTTTT; CDR3: CASRPRGANTGELFF
J: TRBJ2-7; V: TRBV5-6; D: -; size: -; DNA: TGTGCCAGCAGCTTGGGCAGTTACTACGAGCAGTACTTC; CDR3: CASSLGSYYEQYF
J: TRBJ2-1; V: TRBV7-6; D: -; size: -; DNA: TGTGCCAGCAGCTTAGTTCCAGGATCCGAGCATGAGCAGTTCTTC; CDR3: CASSLVPGSEHEQFF
J: TRBJ2-7; V: TRBV6-5; D: TRBD2; size: many; DNA: TGTGCCAGCAGCAGTAGCGGGCGCTCCTACGAGCAGTACTTC; CDR3: CASSSSGRSYEQYF
J: TRBJ1-1; V: TRBV7-2; D: TRBD1; size: -; DNA: TGTGCCAGCAGGTTCACAGGGGGCTTGAACACTGAAGCTTTCTTT; CDR3: CASRFTGGLNTEAFF
J: TRBJ2-1; V: TRBV11-2; D: TRBD1; size: -; DNA: TGTGCCAGCAGCTCACTCGGGACAGGGGTCCATGAGCAGTTCTTC; CDR3: CASSSLGTGVHEQFF
J: TRBJ2-1; V: TRBV18; D: -; size: -; DNA: TGTGCCAGCTCAGACTCCTTCCGGGGGCCCCACTCTAACAATGAGCAGTTCTTC; CDR3: CASSDSFRGPHSNNEQFF
J: TRBJ1-2; V: TRBV10-3; D: -; size: few; DNA: TGTGCCATCAGGGACCTCGGGGCCGGCTATGGCTACACCTTC; CDR3: CAIRDLGAGYGYTF
J: TRBJ1-1; V: TRBV5-1; D: -; size: few; DNA: TGCGCCAGCAGGAAGGGCTCGAACACTGAAGCTTTCTTT; CDR3: CASRKGSNTEAFF
J: TRBJ2-7; V: TRBV2; D: -; size: once; DNA: TGTGCCAGCAGCGGGGCAAACTACGAGCAGTACTTC; CDR3: CASSGANYEQYF
J: TRBJ2-7; V: TRBV18; D: TRBD2; size: few; DNA: TGTGCCAGCTCACCTAGTTCACTAGCGGGAGTCGGGGAGCAGTACTTC; CDR3: CASSPSSLAGVGEQYF
J: TRBJ2-7; V: TRBV10-3; D: TRBD1; size: many; DNA: TGTGCCATCAGTGAGTGGCAGGGGGCTATCTACGAGCAGTACTTC; CDR3: CAISEWQGAIYEQYF
J: TRBJ2-2; V: TRBV7-6; D: -; size: -; DNA: TGTGCCAGCAGCCACCGGTCGGGGGCAGTCGCCGGGGAGCTGTTTTTT; CDR3: CASSHRSGAVAGELFF
J: TRBJ1-1; V: TRBV19; D: TRBD1; size: few; DNA: TGTGCCAGTAGTATGGAGGACAGGTTGGGCACTGAAGCTTTCTTT; CDR3: CASSMEDRLGTEAFF
J: TRBJ1-6; V: TRBV19; D: -; size: -; DNA: TGTGCCAGTGGGGACACCTATAATTCACCCCTCCACTTT; CDR3: CASGDTYNSPLHF
J: TRBJ2-5; V: TRBV9; D: -; size: -; DNA: TGTGCCAGCAGCGATAGGGACGGCCAAGAGACCCAGTACTTC; CDR3: CASSDRDGQETQYF
J: TRBJ1-1; V: TRBV11-1; D: -; size: -; DNA: TGTGCCAGCAGCTTAGACGTTGACACTGAAGCTTTCTTT; CDR3: CASSLDVDTEAFF
J: TRBJ2-7; V: TRBV14; D: -; size: -; DNA: TGTGCCAGCGCGGACAGCCTGAGCTCCTACGAGCAGTACTTC; CDR3: CASADSLSSYEQYF
J: TRBJ1-6; V: TRBV20-1; D: -; size: -; DNA: TGCAGTGCTAGCAGGGGCCCTCATAATTCACCCCTCCACTTT; CDR3: CSASRGPHNSPLHF
J: TRBJ2-3; V: TRBV6-5; D: -; size: few; DNA: TGTGCCAGCACGAGGGGAGATACGCAGTATTTT; CDR3: CASTRGDTQYF
J: TRBJ2-4; V: TRBV12-3/TRBV12-4; D: -; size: -; DNA: TGTGCCAGCAGTTCGTGGGGGGTGGAGGACATTCAGTACTTC; CDR3: CASSSWGVEDIQYF
J: TRBJ2-3; V: TRBV30; D: -; size: -; DNA: TGTGCCTGGACCTTGGGGGACGGTAGCACAGATACGCAGTATTTT; CDR3: CAWTLGDGSTDTQYF
J: TRBJ1-1; V: TRBV24-1; D: -; size: -; DNA: TGTGCCACCAGTGATGGGGTTACTGAAGCTTTCTTT; CDR3: CATSDGVTEAFF
J: TRBJ1-2; V: TRBV6-5; D: -; size: -; DNA: TGTGCCAGCAGTTACGTGCCAGCGACCGCTAACTATGGCTACACCTTC; CDR3: CASSYVPATANYGYTF
J: TRBJ2-3; V: TRBV7-3; D: -; size: many; DNA: TGTGCCAGCAGCTTAAGTCGAGACCTCACAGATACGCAGTATTTT; CDR3: CASSLSRDLTDTQYF
J: TRBJ2-7; V: TRBV3-1; D: -; size: -; DNA: TGTGCCAGCAGCCTCGGTGCGGGGTCGGGAAACGAGCAGTACTTC; CDR3: CASSLGAGSGNEQYF
J: TRBJ2-3; V: TRBV12-3/TRBV12-4; D: TRBD2; size: few; DNA: TGTGCCAGCAGTTACCTAGCGGGAGGGCCTGGCACAGATACGCAGTATTTT; CDR3: CASSYLAGGPGTDTQYF
J: TRBJ1-1; V: TRBV2; D: -; size: once; DNA: TGTGCCTCCGCGCCAGGCCAGACAGTTGACACTGAAGCTTTCTTT; CDR3: CASAPGQTVDTEAFF
J: TRBJ2-3; V: TRBV29-1; D: -; size: few; DNA: TGCAGCGGCGATACCGGCACGCAGTATTTT; CDR3: CSGDTGTQYF
J: TRBJ1-2; V: TRBV24-1; D: -; size: -; DNA: TGTGCCACCAGTGATCAACAGCGGGGAGGCTACACCTTC; CDR3: CATSDQQRGGYTF
J: TRBJ2-1; V: TRBV24-1; D: -; size: few; DNA: TGTGCCACCAGTGATCAAACTACCGCCTCCTACAATGAGCAGTTCTTC; CDR3: CATSDQTTASYNEQFF
J: TRBJ1-1; V: TRBV9; D: TRBD1; size: -; DNA: TGTGCCAGCAGCGTGGGACAGGATTTGTTTTCTGAAGCTTTCTTT; CDR3: CASSVGQDLFSEAFF
J: TRBJ2-1; V: TRBV19; D: TRBD2; size: -; DNA: TGTGCCAGTAGTATAGATCTGACTAGCGGGAGCGATGAGCAGTTCTTC; CDR3: CASSIDLTSGSDEQFF
J: TRBJ2-7; V: TRBV7-2; D: -; size: -; DNA: TGTGCCAGCAGCTTAGCGCGAGCTAGAGAAGGCGAGCAGTACTTC; CDR3: CASSLARAREGEQYF
J: TRBJ2-1; V: TRBV6-5; D: TRBD2; size: -; DNA: TGTGCCAGCAGCCATCTAGCGGGAGGGCCACACAATGAGCAGTTCTTC; CDR3: CASSHLAGGPHNEQFF
J: TRBJ2-4; V: TRBV29-1; D: -; size: -; DNA: TGCAGCGTTGAGTCCGACCGGGGAGGATTTCAGTACTTC; CDR3: CSVESDRGGFQYF
J: TRBJ1-2; V: TRBV20-1; D: -; size: -; DNA: TGCAGTGCTAGAGCCGGGAGTCTTGGTTATGGCTACACCTTC; CDR3: CSARAGSLGYGYTF
J: TRBJ2-1; V: TRBV13; D: -; size: -; DNA: TGTGCCAGCAGCGCATTGGGAAATGAGCAGTTCTTC; CDR3: CASSALGNEQFF
J: TRBJ1-5; V: TRBV7-8; D: -; size: -; DNA: TGTGCCAGCAGCTTAGCGAGGGGAGGTCAGCCCCAGCATTTT; CDR3: CASSLARGGQPQHF
J: TRBJ2-7; V: TRBV20-1; D: TRBD2; size: few; DNA: TGCAGTGCTAGACTAGCGGACCACGAGCAGTACTTC; CDR3: CSARLADHEQYF
J: TRBJ2-7; V: TRBV6-5; D: -; size: few; DNA: TGTGCCAGCAGTTATGGAGCGGTGTATAGCGAGCAGTACTTC; CDR3: CASSYGAVYSEQYF
J: TRBJ2-5; V: TRBV19; D: -; size: -; DNA: TGTGCCAGTAGTGGCGTCGCCACGGGGAAAGAGACCCAGTACTTC; CDR3: CASSGVATGKETQYF
J: TRBJ2-1; V: TRBV5-1; D: -; size: -; DNA: TGCGCCAGCAGCGCGACAGCCTCGAGCTCCTACAATGAGCAGTTCTTC; CDR3: CASSATASSSYNEQFF
J: TRBJ2-7; V: TRBV7-2; D: -; size: few; DNA: TGTGCCAGCAGCCGACCCCTTCACTCCTACGAGCAGTACTTC; CDR3: CASSRPLHSYEQYF
J: TRBJ1-2; V: TRBV11-2; D: -; size: few; DNA: TGTGCCAGCAGCTTCCAGGGGAACCACTATGGCTACACCTTC; CDR3: CASSFQGNHYGYTF
J: TRBJ1-1; V: TRBV24-1; D: -; size: few; DNA: TGTGCCACCAGTGATCAGAACACTGAAGCTTTCTTT; CDR3: CATSDQNTEAFF
J: TRBJ2-7; V: TRBV20-1; D: -; size: large; DNA: TGCAGTGCTACCCCCGGGGCCCTTCAGGGGTACGAGCAGTACTTC; CDR3: CSATPGALQGYEQYF